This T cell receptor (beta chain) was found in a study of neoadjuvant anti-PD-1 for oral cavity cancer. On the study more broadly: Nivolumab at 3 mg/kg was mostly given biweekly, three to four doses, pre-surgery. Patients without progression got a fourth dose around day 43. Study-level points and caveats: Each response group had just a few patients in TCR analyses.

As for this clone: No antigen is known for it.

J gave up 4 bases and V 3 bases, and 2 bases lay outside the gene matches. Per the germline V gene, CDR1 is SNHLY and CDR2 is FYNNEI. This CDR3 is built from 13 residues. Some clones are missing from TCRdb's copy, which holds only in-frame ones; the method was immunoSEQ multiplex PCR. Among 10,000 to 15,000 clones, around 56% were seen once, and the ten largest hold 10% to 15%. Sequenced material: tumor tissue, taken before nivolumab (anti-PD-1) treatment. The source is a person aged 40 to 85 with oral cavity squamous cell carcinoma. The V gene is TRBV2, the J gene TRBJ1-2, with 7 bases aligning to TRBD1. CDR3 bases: TGTGCCAGCAGTGACCCAGGGGGCTATGGCTACACCTTC. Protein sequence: CASSDPGGYGYTF. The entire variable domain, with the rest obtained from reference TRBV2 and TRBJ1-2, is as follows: EPEVTQTPSHQVTQMGQEVILRCVPISNHLYFYWYRQILGQKVEFLVSFYNNEISEKSEIFDDQFSVERPDGSNFTLKIRSTKLEDSAMYFCASSDPGGYGYTFGSGTRLTVV.